This T cell receptor (beta chain) is from a study of preoperative IRX-2 immunotherapy in early breast cancer. CDR3 length: 14 amino acids. Germline assignment: CDR1 GTSNPN and CDR2 SVGIG (reference sequence). The V and J ends lost 3 bases and 11 bases respectively, with 22 bases between them. Regarding treatment: preoperative locoregional IRX-2 cytokine immunotherapy. Patients received preoperative, locoregional IRX-2 cytokine immunotherapy in a phase Ib study. This clone was recorded a few times. TCRdb keeps only in-frame clones here, not all; method: immunoSEQ multiplex PCR. The sample has approximately 5,500 clones; about 61% are singletons.

Source: tumor tissue, taken before IRX-2 immunotherapy. This chain joins TRBV30 and TRBJ1-2; D perhaps matches TRBD1 (5 bases). This TCR came from a human donor with breast cancer. In DNA form, the CDR3 reads TGTGCCTGGAGCGTAGACAGAACCTCCCTTTTTTACACCTTC. Translating gives CAWSVDRTSLFYTF.